This entry lists 9 T cell receptor beta chains sequenced from one sample in a study of control samples from healthy donors and cancer patients (dated by TCRdb to 2018 to 2020). The library was produced with the immunoSEQ multiplex PCR assay. TCRdb took over this immuneACCESS table, retaining in-frame rearrangements with V and J assigned. Such tables are incomplete; in checked studies, under half of the missing clones stem from an unresolved V gene, and the remainder is unexplained. The sample table shows 150,000 to 200,000 clones, and 75% to 95% are seen once. Clones ranked in the top ten supply more than 1.3% of the sample. Source material: blood. The receptors were gathered from a woman aged 25 to 39 in good health.

This clone was picked up a small number of times. This sequence joins TRBV9 and TRBJ1-1; no clear D gene. The CDR3 extends over 13 amino acids. Trimming shortened V by 0 bases and J by 1 base, and 4 bases separated the two germline ends. Germline V gives CDR1 SGDLS, CDR2 YYNGEE. The CDR3 DNA follows: TGTGCCAGCAGCGTAGAACAGAACACTGAAGCTTTCTTT. The encoded protein is CASSVEQNTEAFF.

CDR3 loop: CASSLTSGNNEQFF. CDR3 DNA: TGTGCCAGCAGCTTGACTAGCGGGAACAATGAGCAGTTCTTC. The chain carries TRBV5-5 and TRBJ2-1; TRBD2 agrees at 10 bases. With 1 base clipped from V and 5 bases from J, the junction kept 0 bases outside the gene matches. The CDR3 is made up of 14 amino acids. CDR1 is SGHKS and CDR2 is YYEKEE in the germline V gene (reference sequence). Variable domain in full (rest from reference TRBV5-5 and TRBJ2-1): DAGVTQSPTHLIKTRGQQVTLRCSPISGHKSVSWYQQVLGQGPQFIFQYYEKEERGRGNFPDRFSARQFPNYSSELNVNALLLGDSALYLCASSLTSGNNEQFFGPGTRLTVL.

This clone has just a few counts. The gene calls are TRBV29-1 and TRBJ1-2; no clear D gene. The V and J ends lost 4 bases and 4 bases respectively, with 10 bases between them. The CDR3 sequence is 12 residues long. In germline, CDR1 is SQVTM, CDR2 ANQGSEA. The CDR3 DNA sequence: TGCAGCGTTGGCAGGACCTCCTATGGCTACACCTTC. Protein sequence: CSVGRTSYGYTF. The full variable domain, in which reference TRBV29-1 and TRBJ1-2 provide the parts outside the CDR3, is SAVISQKPSRDICQRGTSLTIQCQVDSQVTMMFWYRQQPGQSLTLIATANQGSEATYESGFVIDKFPISRPNLTFSTLTVSNMSPEDSSIYLCSVGRTSYGYTFGSGTRLTVV.

By share, this clone counts as medium-sized. The rearrangement uses TRBV6-2 or TRBV6-3 and TRBJ2-7; D uncertain. Germline V gene data show CDR1 as MNHEY and CDR2 as SVGEGT. Trimming removed 0 bases from V and 0 bases from J, with 6 bases in between. This CDR3 has 14 amino acids. CDR3 in DNA: TGTGCCAGCAGTTACTCGTCCAGCTCCTACGAGCAGTACTTC. This codes for CASSYSSSSYEQYF.

This chain connects TRBV27 to TRBJ2-3; D call uncertain. Germline V gene lookup returns CDR1 MNHEY and CDR2 SMNVEV (reference sequence). Trimming left V 2 bases short and J 0 bases short, with 9 bases between. This CDR3 is built from 15 residues. CDR3 coding DNA: TGTGCCAGCAGTTTAACCTCTGCTAGCACAGATACGCAGTATTTT. It translates to CASSLTSASTDTQYF.

The chain uses TRBV5-6 and TRBJ2-1, with D unresolved. There are 11 residues in the CDR3. Germline CDR1 and CDR2: SGHDT and YYEEEE. V was pared by 2 bases and J by 7 bases, with 4 bases between. CDR3 protein: CASSFSNEQFF. Written as DNA, the CDR3 is TGTGCCAGCAGCTTCAGTAATGAGCAGTTCTTC.

The chain recombines TRBV21-1 with TRBJ1-1; the table gives TRBD1 as D, unverified against the DNA. TRBV21-1 is shown as a pseudogene. This CDR3 has 15 residues. The DNA of the CDR3 is TGTGCCAGCAGCAGGACAGGGCCCCAGGCCACTGAAGCTTTCTTT. Protein product: CASSRTGPQATEAFF.

The chain is built from TRBV7-8 and TRBJ2-2; 7 bases agree with TRBD1. Per germline, CDR1 SGHVS and CDR2 FQNEAQ. The length of the CDR3 is 16 residues. After removal of 5 bases from V and 2 bases from J, the junction contained 8 bases not matched to a gene. The CDR3 loop reads CASSPWTGLNTGELFF. DNA for the CDR3: TGTGCCAGCAGCCCCTGGACAGGCCTCAACACCGGGGAGCTGTTTTTT.

DNA for the CDR3: TGTGCCAGTAGCCCATCAGGGGCCTATGGCTACACCTTC. Protein: CASSPSGAYGYTF. The chain employs TRBV19 and TRBJ1-2; possibly TRBD1 for D (6 bases). V dropped 6 bases and J dropped 4 bases, with 12 bases sitting between them. The germline V gene encodes CDR1 LNHDA and CDR2 SQIVND (reference sequence). CDR3 length: 13 residues. Full variable domain (remainder filled in from reference TRBV19 and TRBJ1-2): DGGITQSPKYLFRKEGQNVTLSCEQNLNHDAMYWYRQDPGQGLRLIYYSQIVNDFQKGDIAEGYSVSREKKESFPLTVTSAQKNPTAFYLCASSPSGAYGYTFGSGTRLTVV.